Listed below are T cell receptor beta chains from one sample, sequenced in a study of cytomegalovirus exposure and HLA in healthy donors. Sequencing used immunoSEQ multiplex PCR; TCRdb keeps in-frame clones, though not all of them. The data contain fewer than 150,000 clones, just over 70% of them singletons. Input material: PBMCs. These TCRs come from a woman under 40 in good health and CMV-seronegative. Both conserved end residues are part of each CDR3. Each record gives: V gene, clone size, D gene, J gene, CDR3 protein, CDR3 DNA. A D gene is named only where the DNA matches it firmly. Where a row states a size, it is once, few, many or the class of an expanded clone; other rows omit it.

>TRBV11-2|.|TRBD2|TRBJ2-2
CASSLNGGGVDGELFF
TGTGCCAGCAGCTTAAACGGCGGGGGGGTAGACGGGGAGCTGTTTTTT
>TRBV25-1|.|TRBD1|TRBJ2-5
CASSAQGLETQYF
TGTGCCAGCAGTGCACAGGGGTTAGAGACCCAGTACTTC
>TRBV2|.|TRBD1|TRBJ1-2
CASSGQGKGYGYTF
TGTGCCAGCAGCGGACAGGGGAAAGGTTATGGCTACACCTTC
>TRBV6-6|.|.|TRBJ1-4
CASSYLEATNEKLFF
TGTGCCAGCAGTTACCTAGAGGCAACTAATGAAAAACTGTTTTTT
>TRBV7-2|.|.|TRBJ2-7
CASSLTGRSEQYF
TGTGCCAGCAGCTTGACAGGGAGGAGCGAGCAGTACTTC
>TRBV5-6|.|TRBD1|TRBJ2-5
CASRALSQGAQYF
TGTGCCAGCAGAGCCCTTTCACAGGGGGCCCAGTACTTC
>TRBV7-9|.|TRBD2|TRBJ2-5
CASSFGGATETQYF
TGTGCCAGCAGCTTCGGGGGGGCCACAGAGACCCAGTACTTC
>TRBV6-1|.|.|TRBJ1-5
CASSFPGGGTQPQHF
TGTGCCAGCAGTTTCCCCGGAGGAGGAACTCAGCCCCAGCATTTT
>TRBV5-1|.|TRBD2|TRBJ2-1
CASNPKLGGEQFF
TGCGCCAGCAACCCAAAGCTGGGGGGGGAGCAGTTCTTC
>TRBV28|.|.|TRBJ2-5
CASRMGLGQETQYF
TGTGCCAGCAGGATGGGGCTAGGGCAAGAGACCCAGTACTTC
>TRBV19|.|.|TRBJ2-3
CASSIEGGTQYF
TGTGCCAGTAGTATAGAGGGAGGTACGCAGTATTTT
>TRBV7-6|.|TRBD2|TRBJ2-5
CASTRRAGDSGGQETQYF
TGTGCCAGCACCCGGCGTGCGGGGGATAGCGGGGGGCAAGAGACCCAGTACTTC
>TRBV4-2|few|TRBD2|TRBJ2-5
CASSHGASGREETQYF
TGTGCCAGCAGCCACGGGGCTAGCGGGAGGGAGGAGACCCAGTACTTC
>TRBV25-1|.|.|TRBJ2-1
CASSDPLSSYNEQFF
TGTGCCAGCAGTGATCCTCTTAGCTCCTACAATGAGCAGTTCTTC
>TRBV28|.|.|TRBJ1-2
CASSLGQAGGYTF
TGTGCCAGCAGTTTAGGTCAAGCGGGCGGCTACACCTTC
>TRBV11-2|.|.|TRBJ2-3
CASSLDRATDTQYF
TGTGCCAGCAGCTTAGACAGGGCAACAGATACGCAGTATTTT
>TRBV18|.|.|TRBJ2-5
CASSPSFAGDQETQYF
TGTGCCAGCTCACCAAGCTTTGCCGGGGACCAAGAGACCCAGTACTTC
>TRBV30|.|TRBD2|TRBJ2-2
CAWSSSGSATGELFF
TGTGCCTGGAGTTCTAGCGGGAGTGCCACCGGGGAGCTGTTTTTT
>TRBV18|.|.|TRBJ2-5
CASSPPVSGTAQYF
TGTGCCAGCTCACCACCGGTCAGCGGCACGGCCCAGTACTTC